This TCR beta chain was sequenced in a study of identifying expanded T cells in peripheral blood. Whole-study results and caveats: Differentially abundant clones: roughly 1.2 between replicates, 16.4 at roughly 2 weeks, more than 18 at four. Roughly two-week clone count variance significantly increased as total template count grew.

Germline values: CDR1 GTSNPN, CDR2 SVGIG (reference sequence). Deletions cut 3 bases from V and 5 bases from J, with 19 bases between. CDR3 length: 15 amino acids. No infections or other immune events were documented during collection. A note on this clone: Its specificity is unknown.

Some clones are missing from TCRdb's copy, which holds only in-frame ones; the method was immunoSEQ multiplex PCR. Here the sample spans 50,000 or so clones, roughly 90% being singletons. The receptor was derived from a person aged 18-70 years in good health. Sequenced input: blood. This sequence joins TRBV30 and TRBJ1-1; tentative D call: TRBD1 (6 bases). The CDR3 nucleotides read TGTGCCTGGAGACGAATAAGTAGGGGGTTGACTGAAGCTTTCTTT. It is translated as CAWRRISRGLTEAFF.